This TCR beta chain was found in a study of shared clonotypes between healthy human individuals. CDR3 length equals 16 residues. The germline V and J ends were trimmed by 8 bases and 0 bases, with 18 bases remaining between them. Germline V gene sequence: CDR1 SGHVS, CDR2 FQNEAQ. Note on this clone: Its antigen is not identified.

Findings and caveats of the study: Read depth was anticipated to influence clonotype sharing among donors.

Libraries were prepared by immunoSEQ multiplex PCR; TCRdb keeps only in-frame clonotypes and omits some of them. The profile shows 650,000 to 800,000 clones, 55% to 80% of them singletons. What was sequenced was memory CD4+ T cells sorted from blood. Documented subset: CD45RA-negative fraction. This TCR was recovered from a young woman in good health. This chain connects TRBV7-8 to TRBJ2-3; D possibly matches TRBD1 or TRBD2 (5 bases each). Here the CDR3 reads CASRASWGPSTDTQYF. Here the CDR3 DNA reads TGTGCCAGCCGGGCTAGTTGGGGACCAAGCACAGATACGCAGTATTTT.